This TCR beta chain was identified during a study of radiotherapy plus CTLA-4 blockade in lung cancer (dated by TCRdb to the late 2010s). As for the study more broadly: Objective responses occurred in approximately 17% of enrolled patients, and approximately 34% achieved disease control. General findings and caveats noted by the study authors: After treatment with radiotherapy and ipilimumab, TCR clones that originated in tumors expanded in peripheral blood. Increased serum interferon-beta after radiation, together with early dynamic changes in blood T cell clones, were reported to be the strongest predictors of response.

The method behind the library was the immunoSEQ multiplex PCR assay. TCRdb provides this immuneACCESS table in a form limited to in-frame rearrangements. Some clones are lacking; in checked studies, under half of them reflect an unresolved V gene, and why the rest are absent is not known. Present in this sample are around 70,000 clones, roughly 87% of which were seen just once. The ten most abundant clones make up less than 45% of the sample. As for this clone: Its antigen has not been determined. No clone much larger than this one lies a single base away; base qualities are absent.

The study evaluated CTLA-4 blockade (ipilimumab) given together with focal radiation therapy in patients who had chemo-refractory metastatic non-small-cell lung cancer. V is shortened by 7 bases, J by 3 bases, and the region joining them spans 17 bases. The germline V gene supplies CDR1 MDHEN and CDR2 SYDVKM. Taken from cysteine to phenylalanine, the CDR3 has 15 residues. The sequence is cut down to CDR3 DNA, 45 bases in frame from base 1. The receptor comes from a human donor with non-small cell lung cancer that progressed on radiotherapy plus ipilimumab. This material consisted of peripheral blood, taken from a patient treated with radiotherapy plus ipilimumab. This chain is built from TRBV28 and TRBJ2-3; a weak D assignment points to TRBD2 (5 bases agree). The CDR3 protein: CASTSQGLVTDTQYF. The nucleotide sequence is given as TGTGCCAGCACTTCCCAAGGACTTGTAACAGATACGCAGTATTTT.